This is a list of T cell receptor beta chains from one sample in a study of cytomegalovirus exposure and HLA in healthy donors. Sequencing was performed with immunoSEQ multiplex PCR; in TCRdb, only in-frame clones are kept and a portion is missing. The data contain about 130,000 clones, roughly 85% of them singletons. Source material: PBMCs. These receptors came from a man aged 35-49 years in good health and CMV-seronegative. The CDR3 runs from the conserved cysteine through the conserved F or W. A D gene is named only where the DNA matches it firmly. The size of a clone is reported for some rows only, either as once, few or many, or as a class for expanded clones.

cdr3_aa: CASSIGSEYPYEQYF; cdr3_nt: TGTGCCAGTAGTATCGGGTCCGAGTATCCCTACGAGCAGTACTTC; clone_size: .; v_call: TRBV19; j_call: TRBJ2-7; d_call: .
cdr3_aa: CATSRGGGGAGELFF; cdr3_nt: TGTGCCACCAGCAGAGGGGGGGGAGGGGCCGGGGAGCTGTTTTTT; clone_size: .; v_call: TRBV15; j_call: TRBJ2-2; d_call: TRBD2
cdr3_aa: CASSLMGGGGTQETQYF; cdr3_nt: TGTGCCAGCAGCCTGATGGGGGGAGGTGGGACCCAAGAGACCCAGTACTTC; clone_size: few; v_call: TRBV11-2; j_call: TRBJ2-5; d_call: .
cdr3_aa: CASSSTRLAGASSSYNEQFF; cdr3_nt: TGTGCCAGCAGTTCTACTCGACTAGCGGGGGCCTCCTCGTCCTACAATGAGCAGTTCTTC; clone_size: .; v_call: TRBV28; j_call: TRBJ2-1; d_call: TRBD2
cdr3_aa: CASSPTRQGYGYTF; cdr3_nt: TGTGCCAGCAGTCCGACTAGACAGGGCTATGGCTACACCTTC; clone_size: .; v_call: TRBV6-1; j_call: TRBJ1-2; d_call: TRBD1
cdr3_aa: CASSFRDSTQYF; cdr3_nt: TGTGCCAGCAGTTTTCGAGACAGTACGCAGTATTTT; clone_size: .; v_call: TRBV28; j_call: TRBJ2-3; d_call: .
cdr3_aa: CASSPGTSFGDTQYF; cdr3_nt: TGTGCCAGCAGCCCCGGGACTAGCTTTGGGGATACGCAGTATTTT; clone_size: .; v_call: TRBV5-6; j_call: TRBJ2-3; d_call: TRBD2
cdr3_aa: CAWSVTPQETQYF; cdr3_nt: TGTGCCTGGAGTGTAACTCCACAAGAGACCCAGTACTTC; clone_size: .; v_call: TRBV30; j_call: TRBJ2-5; d_call: .
cdr3_aa: CASWDTTYEQYF; cdr3_nt: TGTGCCAGTTGGGACACTACCTACGAGCAGTACTTC; clone_size: .; v_call: TRBV27; j_call: TRBJ2-7; d_call: .
cdr3_aa: CASSPTTNTNQPQHF; cdr3_nt: TGTGCCAGCAGTCCGACTACTAATACCAATCAGCCCCAGCATTTT; clone_size: .; v_call: TRBV6-5; j_call: TRBJ1-5; d_call: .
cdr3_aa: CASSYDSRSKWEQYF; cdr3_nt: TGTGCCAGCAGCTATGACTCCCGGTCGAAATGGGAGCAGTACTTC; clone_size: .; v_call: TRBV7-8; j_call: TRBJ2-5; d_call: .
cdr3_aa: CASSLGPEAYGYTF; cdr3_nt: TGCGCCAGCAGCTTGGGCCCCGAGGCCTATGGCTACACCTTC; clone_size: .; v_call: TRBV5-1; j_call: TRBJ1-2; d_call: .
cdr3_aa: CASSLTGSRNTGELFF; cdr3_nt: TGTGCCAGCAGCTTGACAGGGAGTCGGAACACCGGGGAGCTGTTTTTT; clone_size: .; v_call: TRBV5-5; j_call: TRBJ2-2; d_call: .
cdr3_aa: CAISETGGNQPQHF; cdr3_nt: TGTGCCATCAGTGAGACAGGGGGCAATCAGCCCCAGCATTTT; clone_size: .; v_call: TRBV10-3; j_call: TRBJ1-5; d_call: TRBD1
cdr3_aa: CAIGRTENTEAFF; cdr3_nt: TGTGCCATCGGACGGACAGAGAACACTGAAGCTTTCTTT; clone_size: .; v_call: TRBV10-3; j_call: TRBJ1-1; d_call: .
cdr3_aa: CASSLARLLGGGSGYTF; cdr3_nt: TGTGCCAGCAGCTTAGCGCGGCTACTAGGGGGCGGCTCGGGCTACACCTTC; clone_size: .; v_call: TRBV7-8; j_call: TRBJ1-2; d_call: TRBD1
cdr3_aa: CASSLGGTVEAFF; cdr3_nt: TGTGCCAGCAGTTTAGGCGGGACAGTTGAAGCTTTCTTT; clone_size: .; v_call: TRBV27; j_call: TRBJ1-1; d_call: TRBD1
cdr3_aa: CSARGDGEQYF; cdr3_nt: TGCAGTGCTAGGGGCGATGGCGAGCAGTACTTC; clone_size: .; v_call: TRBV20-1; j_call: TRBJ2-7; d_call: .
cdr3_aa: CASKAGRTTDTQYF; cdr3_nt: TGTGCCAGCAAGGCGGGGAGGACCACAGATACGCAGTATTTT; clone_size: .; v_call: TRBV2; j_call: TRBJ2-3; d_call: .
cdr3_aa: CAWLGLAPASNQPQHF; cdr3_nt: TGTGCCTGGCTAGGACTGGCCCCCGCTAGCAATCAGCCCCAGCATTTT; clone_size: .; v_call: TRBV30; j_call: TRBJ1-5; d_call: .
cdr3_aa: CASSSSRDRASGNTIYF; cdr3_nt: TGTGCCAGCAGTTCCTCCAGGGACAGGGCATCAGGAAACACCATATATTTT; clone_size: .; v_call: TRBV13; j_call: TRBJ1-3; d_call: TRBD1
cdr3_aa: CASSETPIGGFGQHF; cdr3_nt: TGCGCCAGCAGTGAAACTCCAATCGGGGGTTTCGGCCAGCATTTT; clone_size: .; v_call: TRBV10-1; j_call: TRBJ1-5; d_call: .
cdr3_aa: CASSLSGYSYEQYF; cdr3_nt: TGTGCCAGCAGCTTAAGCGGTTACTCCTACGAGCAGTACTTC; clone_size: .; v_call: TRBV7-3; j_call: TRBJ2-7; d_call: .
cdr3_aa: CASSWTGTSGSSYNEQFF; cdr3_nt: TGTGCCAGCAGCTGGACCGGGACTAGCGGGAGCTCCTACAATGAGCAGTTCTTC; clone_size: .; v_call: TRBV7-2; j_call: TRBJ2-1; d_call: TRBD2
cdr3_aa: CASAESGGGGYTF; cdr3_nt: TGTGCTAGTGCTGAATCAGGGGGCGGCGGCTACACCTTC; clone_size: .; v_call: TRBV12-5; j_call: TRBJ1-2; d_call: TRBD1
cdr3_aa: CASSDQGARNEQFF; cdr3_nt: TGTGCCAGCAGCGACCAGGGGGCTCGGAATGAGCAGTTCTTC; clone_size: .; v_call: TRBV7-8; j_call: TRBJ2-1; d_call: TRBD1
cdr3_aa: CAISEIGGPEAFF; cdr3_nt: TGTGCCATCAGTGAAATAGGGGGCCCGGAAGCTTTCTTT; clone_size: .; v_call: TRBV10-3; j_call: TRBJ1-1; d_call: TRBD1
cdr3_aa: CAWITPRTGGNEQFF; cdr3_nt: TGTGCCTGGATCACACCACGGACAGGGGGCAATGAGCAGTTCTTC; clone_size: few; v_call: TRBV30; j_call: TRBJ2-1; d_call: TRBD1
cdr3_aa: CASSVDGANEQFF; cdr3_nt: TGTGCCAGCAGCGTAGATGGGGCAAATGAGCAGTTCTTC; clone_size: .; v_call: TRBV9; j_call: TRBJ2-1; d_call: .
cdr3_aa: CASSLNSNQPQHF; cdr3_nt: TGCGCCAGCAGCCTCAATAGCAATCAGCCCCAGCATTTT; clone_size: .; v_call: TRBV4-3; j_call: TRBJ1-5; d_call: .
cdr3_aa: CASGKTRTGQETQYF; cdr3_nt: TGTGCCAGCGGCAAAACTAGGACAGGGCAAGAGACCCAGTACTTC; clone_size: .; v_call: TRBV11-2; j_call: TRBJ2-5; d_call: TRBD1
cdr3_aa: CASSETRGQGQPQHF; cdr3_nt: TGTGCCAGCAGTGAAACCAGGGGCCAAGGACAGCCCCAGCATTTT; clone_size: .; v_call: TRBV2; j_call: TRBJ1-5; d_call: .
cdr3_aa: CASSTGQGAYEQYF; cdr3_nt: TGCGCCAGCAGCACGGGACAGGGGGCGTACGAGCAGTACTTC; clone_size: .; v_call: TRBV5-1; j_call: TRBJ2-7; d_call: TRBD1